The T cell receptor beta chain described here comes from a study of graft-versus-host responses after intestinal transplantation. Turning to the study itself: Every one of the recipients received anti-thymocyte globulin induction and afterwards took tacrolimus and steroids for approximately three years. Study-wide findings and caveats: Recipient marrow contained GvH clones, some of which appeared first in ileum or blood. Where graft-donor T cell macrochimerism was present, patients had high graft-versus-host to host-versus-graft clonal ratios in allografts.

Regarding this clone: Its target is not known.

Germline CDR1 is SNHLY and CDR2 is FYNNEI. This CDR3 spans 14 amino acids. V was clipped by 3 bases and J by 5 bases, with 11 bases between them. Clones were sequenced by immunoSEQ multiplex PCR, and TCRdb holds only the in-frame ones, with some missing. There are tens of thousands of clones in the sample; around 86% occur only once, and more than 7% lies in the top ten. The sequencing used unstimulated CD8+ T cells sorted from spleen or lymph node cells, collected before transplant. J is TRBJ2-1 and V is TRBV2; D possibly corresponds to TRBD2 (5 bases). The TCR was taken from a human donor who was the organ donor for an intestinal transplant. In DNA, the CDR3 is TGTGCCAGCAGTGACTCGGGGTACGACAATGAGCAGTTCTTC. Amino acids: CASSDSGYDNEQFF.